Listed below are T cell receptor beta chains from one sample, sequenced in a study of T cell responses to AZD1222 COVID-19 vaccine. Sequencing was performed with immunoSEQ multiplex PCR; in TCRdb, only in-frame clones are kept and a portion is missing. The data show some 91,000 clones, roughly 92% seen once. The sample was peripheral blood, taken on day 0 of AZD1222 vaccination. The origin of the receptors is an adult in good health. The CDR3 runs from the conserved cysteine through the conserved F or W. A D gene is named only where the DNA matches it firmly. Size is omitted from some rows. Given values are once, few, many or a class for expanded clones.

D,J,size,V,CDR3,DNA
NA,TRBJ2-3,NA,TRBV19,CASSIRQGGMGTQYF,TGTGCCAGTAGTATAAGACAGGGAGGCATGGGGACGCAGTATTTT
NA,TRBJ2-7,NA,TRBV30,CAWQGTYEQYF,TGTGCCTGGCAGGGTACCTACGAGCAGTACTTC
NA,TRBJ1-2,NA,TRBV2,CASSDGGENYTF,TGTGCCAGCAGTGATGGGGGCGAGAACTACACCTTC
TRBD1,TRBJ1-1,NA,TRBV5-1,CASSSQPGGQGWSTEAFF,TGCGCCAGCAGCTCGCAGCCGGGGGGACAGGGCTGGTCCACTGAAGCTTTCTTT
NA,TRBJ2-3,NA,TRBV2,CASSDKRTDTQYF,TGTGCCAGCAGTGATAAGCGGACAGATACGCAGTATTTT
TRBD2,TRBJ2-7,once,TRBV28,CASSGTSLSYEQYF,TGTGCCAGCAGTGGGACTAGCTTGTCCTACGAGCAGTACTTC
TRBD1,TRBJ1-1,NA,TRBV5-4,CASSLDPRGPSGTEAFF,TGTGCCAGCAGCTTGGATCCCAGGGGGCCTTCTGGCACTGAAGCTTTCTTT
NA,TRBJ1-2,NA,TRBV19,CASKAGRVSYGYTF,TGTGCCAGTAAGGCTGGGAGGGTCAGCTATGGCTACACCTTC
TRBD1,TRBJ1-2,NA,TRBV15,CATSREGTGFRYTF,TGTGCCACCAGCAGAGAAGGGACAGGGTTCCGCTACACCTTC
NA,TRBJ1-2,NA,TRBV28,CASSSQLWGYTF,TGTGCCAGCAGTTCCCAATTATGGGGCTACACCTTC
NA,TRBJ1-2,NA,TRBV12-3/TRBV12-4,CASRGAGDGYTF,TGTGCCAGCAGGGGAGCCGGGGACGGCTACACCTTC
NA,TRBJ1-1,NA,TRBV20-1,CSARDQIAFF,TGCAGTGCTAGAGATCAGATAGCTTTCTTT
NA,TRBJ1-2,NA,TRBV24-1,CATSDFSGGGYTF,TGTGCCACCAGTGATTTTTCTGGGGGTGGCTACACCTTC
TRBD2,TRBJ2-7,NA,TRBV4-3,CASSQDRLAGALSYEQYF,TGCGCCAGCAGCCAAGATCGGCTAGCGGGGGCACTTTCCTACGAGCAGTACTTC
NA,TRBJ2-7,few,TRBV29-1,CSVTGTYEQYF,TGCAGCGTGACAGGCACCTACGAGCAGTACTTC
NA,TRBJ2-5,NA,TRBV10-3,CAISLGETQYF,TGTGCCATCAGCCTGGGGGAGACCCAGTACTTC
NA,TRBJ1-4,once,TRBV12-5,CASGLRANATNEKLFF,TGTGCTAGTGGTTTACGAGCGAATGCAACTAATGAAAAACTGTTTTTT
NA,TRBJ1-3,NA,TRBV4-1,CASSQDTSLGAIDLSNTIYF,TGCGCCAGCAGCCAAGACACTTCTTTAGGGGCTATTGATTTGAGTAACACCATATATTTT